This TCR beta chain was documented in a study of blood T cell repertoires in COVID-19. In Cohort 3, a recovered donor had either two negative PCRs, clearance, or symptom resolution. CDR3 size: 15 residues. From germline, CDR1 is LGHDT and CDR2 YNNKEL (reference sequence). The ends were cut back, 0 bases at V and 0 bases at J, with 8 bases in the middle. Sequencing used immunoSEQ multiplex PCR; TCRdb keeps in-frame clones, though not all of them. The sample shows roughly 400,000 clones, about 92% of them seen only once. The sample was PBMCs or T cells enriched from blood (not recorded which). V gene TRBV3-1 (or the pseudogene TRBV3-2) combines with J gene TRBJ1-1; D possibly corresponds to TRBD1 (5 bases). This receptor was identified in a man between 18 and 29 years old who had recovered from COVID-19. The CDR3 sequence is CASSQDRGMNTEAFF. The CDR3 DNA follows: TGTGCCAGCAGCCAAGATAGGGGAATGAACACTGAAGCTTTCTTT.